The clone carrying this TCR beta chain was detected many times. The antigen is not known. The CDR3 is made up of 13 amino acids. Germline loops: CDR1 SEHNR, CDR2 FQNEAQ (reference sequence). V was trimmed by 10 bases and J by 4 bases, leaving 17 bases between them. The entry originates in a study of molecular identifiers for immune sequencing clone quantification. The study, taken as a whole, reports: Spike-in Jurkat TCR RNA from a single cell reportedly registered among around 1 million naive cells. Identical TCR molecules that share a barcode could lead to an underestimation of highly expanded clone sizes.

MiXCR, applied by TCRdb to the PCR reads, yields one record per CDR3 protein. The profile shows hundreds of thousands of distinct CDR3 sequences, nearly 20% of them singletons. The authors gated naive CD8 T cells as CD8+CD4-CCR7+CD45RA+ for sorting. V usage is TRBV7-9 and J usage is TRBJ2-7, with D perhaps TRBD1 (7 bases). The sequenced sample consisted of naive CD8+ T cells from blood, with Jurkat cell RNA spiked in. Noted subset: FACS-sorted CD8+CD4-CCR7+CD45RA+ naive T cells. This sequence originates from a human donor in good health. Some libraries in this study had Jurkat cell RNA spiked in. CDR3 DNA sequence: TGTGCCACCTCAGGGGGGACCCGGTACGAGCAGTACTTC. Protein product: CATSGGTRYEQYF.